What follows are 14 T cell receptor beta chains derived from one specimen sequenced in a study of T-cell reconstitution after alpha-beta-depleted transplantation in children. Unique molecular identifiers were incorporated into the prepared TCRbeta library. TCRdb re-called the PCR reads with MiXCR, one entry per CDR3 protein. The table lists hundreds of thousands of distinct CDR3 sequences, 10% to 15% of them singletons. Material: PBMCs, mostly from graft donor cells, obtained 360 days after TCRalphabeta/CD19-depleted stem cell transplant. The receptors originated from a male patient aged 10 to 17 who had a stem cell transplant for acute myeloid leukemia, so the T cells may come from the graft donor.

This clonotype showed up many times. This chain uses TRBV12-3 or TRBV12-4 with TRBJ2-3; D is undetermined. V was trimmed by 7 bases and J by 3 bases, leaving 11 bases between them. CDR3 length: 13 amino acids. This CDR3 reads CASNVDLTDTQYF. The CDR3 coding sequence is TGTGCCAGCAACGTGGATCTGACAGATACGCAGTATTTT.

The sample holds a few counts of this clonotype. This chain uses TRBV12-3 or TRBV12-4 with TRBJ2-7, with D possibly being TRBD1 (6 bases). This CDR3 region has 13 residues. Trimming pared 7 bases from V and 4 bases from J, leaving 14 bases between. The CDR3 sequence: CASTLTGWYEQYF. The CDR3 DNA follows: TGTGCCAGCACCCTAACAGGGTGGTACGAGCAGTACTTC.

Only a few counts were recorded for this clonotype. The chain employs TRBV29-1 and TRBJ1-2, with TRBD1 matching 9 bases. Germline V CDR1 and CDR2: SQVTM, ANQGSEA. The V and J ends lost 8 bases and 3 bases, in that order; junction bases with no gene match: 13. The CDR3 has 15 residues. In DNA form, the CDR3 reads TGCAGCAACGGGACAGGGTGGGAAATGGACTATGGCTACACCTTC. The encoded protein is CSNGTGWEMDYGYTF.

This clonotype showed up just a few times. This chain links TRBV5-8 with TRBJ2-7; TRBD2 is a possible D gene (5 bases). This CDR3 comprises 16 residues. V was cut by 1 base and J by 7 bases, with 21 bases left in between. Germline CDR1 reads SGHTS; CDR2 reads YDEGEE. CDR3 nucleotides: TGTGCCAGCAGCTTGTTTTCGTTATCCTCATCGGGGGAGCAGTACTTC. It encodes CASSLFSLSSSGEQYF.

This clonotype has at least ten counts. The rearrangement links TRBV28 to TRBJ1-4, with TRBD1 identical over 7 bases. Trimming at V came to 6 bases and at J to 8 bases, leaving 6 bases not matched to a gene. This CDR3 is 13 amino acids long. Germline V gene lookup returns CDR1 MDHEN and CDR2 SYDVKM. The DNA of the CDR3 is TGTGCCAGCAGACCGACAGGGCAGGAAAAACTGTTTTTT. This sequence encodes CASRPTGQEKLFF.

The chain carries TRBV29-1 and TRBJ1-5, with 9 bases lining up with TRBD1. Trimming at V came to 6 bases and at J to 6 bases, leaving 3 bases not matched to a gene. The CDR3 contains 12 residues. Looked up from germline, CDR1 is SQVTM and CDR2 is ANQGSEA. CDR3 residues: CSVTTGGQPQHF. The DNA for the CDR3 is TGCAGCGTCACGACAGGGGGTCAGCCCCAGCATTTT.

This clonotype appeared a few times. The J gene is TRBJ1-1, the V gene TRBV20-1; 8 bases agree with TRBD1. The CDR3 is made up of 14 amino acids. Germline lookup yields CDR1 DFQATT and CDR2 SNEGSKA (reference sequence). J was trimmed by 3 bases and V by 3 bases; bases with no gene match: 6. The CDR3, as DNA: TGCAGTGCTAGGGGGACAGGAGATTACACTGAAGCTTTCTTT. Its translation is CSARGTGDYTEAFF.

The CDR3 spells CASSQDQDEQFF. DNA of the CDR3: TGTGCCAGCAGCCAAGATCAAGATGAGCAGTTCTTC. The rearrangement links TRBV4-2 to TRBJ2-1; D gene uncertain. V lost 0 bases, J lost 8 bases, and 5 bases lay in between. The germline gives CDR1 LGHNA, CDR2 YNFKEQ. The CDR3 is 12 residues long.

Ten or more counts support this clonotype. DNA for the CDR3: TGCAGCTTTAGCGGGAGAGCCTACGAGCAGTACTTC. Translation: CSFSGRAYEQYF. V is TRBV29-1 and J is TRBJ2-7; 9 nucleotides agree with TRBD2. J gave up 2 bases and V 8 bases, and 4 bases lay outside the gene matches. Germline CDR1 reads SQVTM; CDR2 reads ANQGSEA. CDR3 length equals 12 residues.

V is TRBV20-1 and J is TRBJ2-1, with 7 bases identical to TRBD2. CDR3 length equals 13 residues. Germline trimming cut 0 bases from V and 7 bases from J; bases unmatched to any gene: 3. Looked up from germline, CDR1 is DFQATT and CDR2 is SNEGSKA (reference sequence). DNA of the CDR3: TGCAGTGCTAGAGAAGCGGGAAGGAATGAGCAGTTCTTC. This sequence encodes CSAREAGRNEQFF.

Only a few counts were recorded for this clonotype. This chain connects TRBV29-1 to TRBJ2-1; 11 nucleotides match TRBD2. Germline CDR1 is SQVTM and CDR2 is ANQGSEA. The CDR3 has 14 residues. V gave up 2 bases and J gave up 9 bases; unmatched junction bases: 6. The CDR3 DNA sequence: TGCAGCGTTGAACAACTAGCGGGAGAGGTTGAGCAGTTCTTC. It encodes CSVEQLAGEVEQFF.

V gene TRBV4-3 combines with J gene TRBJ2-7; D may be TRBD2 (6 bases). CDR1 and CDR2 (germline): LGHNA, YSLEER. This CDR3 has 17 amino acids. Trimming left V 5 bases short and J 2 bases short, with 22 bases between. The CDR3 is CASSFLGSGDRTYEQYF. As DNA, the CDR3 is TGCGCCAGCAGCTTCTTGGGTAGCGGAGATAGGACCTACGAGCAGTACTTC.

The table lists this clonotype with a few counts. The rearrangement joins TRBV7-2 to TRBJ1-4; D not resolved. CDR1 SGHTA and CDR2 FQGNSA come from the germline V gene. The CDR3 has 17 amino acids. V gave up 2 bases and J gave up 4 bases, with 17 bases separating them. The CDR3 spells CASSLLSVLTLNEKLFF. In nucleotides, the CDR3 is TGTGCCAGCAGCTTACTCTCGGTGCTTACACTTAATGAAAAACTGTTTTTT. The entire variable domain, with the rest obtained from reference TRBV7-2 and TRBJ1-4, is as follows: GAGVSQSPSNKVTEKGKDVELRCDPISGHTALYWYRQSLGQGLEFLIYFQGNSAPDKSGLPSDRFSAERTGGSVSTLTIQRTQQEDSAVYLCASSLLSVLTLNEKLFFGSGTQLSVL.

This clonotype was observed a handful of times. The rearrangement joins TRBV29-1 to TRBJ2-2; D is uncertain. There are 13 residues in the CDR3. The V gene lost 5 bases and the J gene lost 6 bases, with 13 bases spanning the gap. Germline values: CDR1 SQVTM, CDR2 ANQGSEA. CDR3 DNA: TGCAGCGTTATATCTTCAGTCCCCGGGGAGCTGTTTTTT. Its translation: CSVISSVPGELFF.